This TCR beta chain stems from a study of T cells in Graves' hyperthyroidism and ophthalmopathy. Researchers took RNA transcripts and amplified the TCR beta CDR3 regions from them. The HTBI primer set drove a first-round RT-PCR of the TCR CDR3. TCRdb processed the multiplex PCR reads anew with MiXCR; each CDR3 protein has one entry. The data hold 250,000 to 350,000 distinct CDR3 sequences, with about 20% observed a single time. V was trimmed by 9 bases and J by 0 bases, leaving 9 bases between them. The CDR3 sequence is 12 residues long. Looked up from germline, CDR1 is MNHEY and CDR2 is SMNVEV (reference sequence). This clonotype has more than one count but fewer than ten.

The sample comprised blood. The receptor was isolated from a man aged 25-45 years with Graves' ophthalmopathy. The rearrangement uses TRBV27 and TRBJ2-7, with D perhaps TRBD2 (5 bases). Here the CDR3 reads CASWSGSYEQYF. As DNA, the CDR3 is TGTGCCAGTTGGAGCGGCTCCTACGAGCAGTACTTC.